The 30 T cell receptor beta chains given below trace back to one sample, sequenced in a study of blood T cell repertoires in COVID-19. Sequencing used immunoSEQ multiplex PCR; TCRdb keeps in-frame clones, though not all of them. The data hold 210,000 or so clones, with about 90% observed a single time. Specimen: peripheral blood. The receptors derive from a man younger than 40 with acute or convalescent COVID-19.

This chain uses TRBV2 with TRBJ1-5; D is possibly TRBD1 (5 bases). Trimming stripped 6 bases from V and 4 bases from J, with 13 bases between. Germline V gene lookup returns CDR1 SNHLY and CDR2 FYNNEI. The CDR3 sequence is 14 residues long. The CDR3 coding sequence is TGTGCCAGCAGGAATACAGGTGCGAATCAGCCCCAGCATTTT. Translated, it gives CASRNTGANQPQHF.

The chain recombines TRBV6-1 with TRBJ2-5; 10 bases are shared with TRBD1. This CDR3 contains 15 residues. The germline V gene has CDR1 MNHNS and CDR2 SASEGT. Trimming took 2 bases from V and 3 from J; bases not matched to a gene: 3. The CDR3 is CASSETTGGEETQYF. In nucleotides, the CDR3 is TGTGCCAGCAGTGAAACGACAGGGGGCGAAGAGACCCAGTACTTC.

The rearrangement links TRBV5-1 to TRBJ2-7, with D perhaps matching TRBD2 (5 bases). This CDR3 is 14 amino acids long. The germline V gene encodes CDR1 SGHRS and CDR2 YFSETQ. Trimming took off 0 bases at V and 5 bases at J, with 12 bases between the two ends. The CDR3 loop is CASSLGMGVHEQYF. The CDR3 region has the DNA TGCGCCAGCAGCTTGGGAATGGGAGTCCACGAGCAGTACTTC.

This sequence joins TRBV2 and TRBJ2-2; TRBD1 might be the D (5 bases). The ends were cut back, 6 bases at V and 0 bases at J, with 8 bases in the middle. CDR3 length equals 14 residues. Germline-derived CDR1 and CDR2 are SNHLY and FYNNEI. Here the CDR3 reads CASRDTSNTGELFF. The DNA of the CDR3 is TGTGCCAGCAGGGACACATCGAACACCGGGGAGCTGTTTTTT.

The CDR3, as DNA: TGCGCCAGCAGTGCTAGGGGCGTGGGAGGAAACACCATATATTTT. Translation gives CASSARGVGGNTIYF. The chain carries TRBV10-2 and TRBJ1-3, with TRBD1 as a possible D gene (5 bases). Germline CDR1 is WSHSY and CDR2 is SAAADI. This CDR3 is built from 15 residues. V dropped 4 bases and J dropped 4 bases, with 14 bases sitting between them.

V usage is TRBV2 and J usage is TRBJ2-1; the match to TRBD2 covers 15 bases. The CDR3 is 16 amino acids. In germline, CDR1 is SNHLY, CDR2 FYNNEI. J lost 9 bases, V lost 7 bases, and 10 bases had no gene match. CDR3 sequence reads: CASNGLAGGQYGEQFF. The CDR3 DNA reads TGTGCCAGCAACGGACTAGCGGGGGGGCAGTATGGTGAGCAGTTCTTC.

The CDR3 DNA sequence: TGTGCCAGCAGCTCCGGCGGGGGAATCTCCACTGAAGCTTTCTTT. This translates into CASSSGGGISTEAFF. This chain links TRBV7-2 with TRBJ1-1; maybe TRBD1 (5 bases). V gave up 4 bases and J gave up 4 bases, with 16 bases separating them. The CDR3 covers 15 residues. The V gene's germline CDR1 is SGHTA and CDR2 FQGNSA.

The rearrangement links TRBV28 to TRBJ1-6; unclear D gene. V was pared by 5 bases and J by 10 bases, with 12 bases between. Per germline, CDR1 MDHEN and CDR2 SYDVKM. The CDR3 loop spans 13 amino acids. The CDR3 bases are TGTGCCAGCAGTCCTAAAGTTTTGTCACCCCTCCACTTT. Translated, it gives CASSPKVLSPLHF. The full variable domain, in which reference TRBV28 and TRBJ1-6 provide the parts outside the CDR3, is DVKVTQSSRYLVKRTGEKVFLECVQDMDHENMFWYRQDPGLGLRLIYFSYDVKMKEKGDIPEGYSVSREKKERFSLILESASTNQTSMYLCASSPKVLSPLHFGNGTRLTVT.

This chain uses TRBV28 with TRBJ1-3; D may be TRBD1 (5 bases). V was trimmed by 7 bases and J by 0 bases, leaving 10 bases between them. The CDR3 covers 14 residues. CDR1 and CDR2 from the germline V gene are MDHEN and SYDVKM. The CDR3 DNA follows: TGTGCCAGCATCGGGGGAAGCTCTGGAAACACCATATATTTT. This gives the protein CASIGGSSGNTIYF.

The chain recombines TRBV6-5 with TRBJ1-6; D gene unclear. Trimming removed 6 bases from V and 5 bases from J, with 5 bases in between. Germline-derived CDR1 and CDR2 are MNHEY and SVGAGI. The CDR3 is made up of 12 amino acids. CDR3 protein: CASRYDNSPLHF. The CDR3 nucleotides read TGTGCCAGCAGATATGATAATTCACCCCTCCACTTT.

On this clone itself: A much larger clone sits a single nucleotide away, making a read error possible. This sequence joins TRBV28 and TRBJ1-5; 9 bases are shared with TRBD1. This CDR3 has 14 residues. V shed 5 bases and J 4 bases; nucleotides not matched to a gene: 3. Looked up from germline, CDR1 is MDHEN and CDR2 is SYDVKM. The CDR3: CASSTGQGNQPQHF. Here the CDR3 DNA reads TGTGCCAGCAGTACGGGACAGGGAAATCAGCCCCAGCATTTT.

The chain couples TRBV5-1 to TRBJ2-7; 7 bases fit TRBD1. Trimming removed 4 bases from V and 2 bases from J; junction bases left unmatched: 9. Germline CDR1 SGHRS, CDR2 YFSETQ. There are 15 residues in the CDR3. This chain's CDR3 is CASSHNPGQTYEQYF. The CDR3 nucleotides read TGCGCCAGCAGCCACAACCCGGGACAGACCTACGAGCAGTACTTC.

This rearrangement joins TRBV6-5 to TRBJ2-1, with D possibly matching TRBD1 (5 bases). There are 15 residues in the CDR3. V lost 6 bases and J 0 bases, leaving 12 bases between the germline ends. Per the germline V gene, CDR1 is MNHEY and CDR2 is SVGAGI. The CDR3 spells CASSRTFASYNEQFF. The CDR3 DNA reads TGTGCCAGCAGCCGGACATTTGCCTCCTACAATGAGCAGTTCTTC.

V gene TRBV7-3 combines with J gene TRBJ2-7, with D possibly matching TRBD1 (6 bases). CDR3 length: 14 amino acids. V lost 2 bases to trimming and J lost 2 bases, with 10 bases between them. Germline CDR1 SGHTA, CDR2 FQGTGA. This CDR3 is CASSLSGGPYEQYF. CDR3 in DNA: TGTGCCAGCAGCTTATCTGGGGGCCCCTACGAGCAGTACTTC.

This sequence joins TRBV28 and TRBJ2-2; 16 bases match TRBD2. The V gene's germline CDR1 is MDHEN and CDR2 SYDVKM. The CDR3 sequence is 19 residues long. The ends lost 7 bases at V and 1 base at J; junction bases unmatched: 9. This CDR3 reads CASTRGTSGRARNTGELFF. CDR3 coding DNA: TGTGCCAGCACGCGAGGGACTAGCGGGAGGGCGAGGAACACCGGGGAGCTGTTTTTT.

The V gene is TRBV7-9, the J gene TRBJ2-1; maybe TRBD1 (6 bases). The CDR3 totals 14 residues. V lost 9 bases and J 7 bases, leaving 19 bases between the germline ends. Germline CDR1 and CDR2: SEHNR and FQNEAQ (reference sequence). This CDR3 reads CASTGNIVGNEQFF. The CDR3 region has the DNA TGTGCCAGTACAGGGAACATTGTGGGGAATGAGCAGTTCTTC.

The chain has TRBV6-2 or TRBV6-3 and TRBJ2-6; the D is unclear. The CDR3 consists of 13 residues. Germline lookup yields CDR1 MNHEY and CDR2 SVGEGT. V was cut by 4 bases and J by 7 bases, with 8 bases left in between. CDR3 in amino acids: CASSSHRANVLTF. CDR3 nucleotide sequence: TGTGCCAGCAGTTCACACAGAGCCAACGTCCTGACTTTC.

The rearrangement links TRBV28 to TRBJ1-2; D not resolved. The V end was cut by 1 base, the J end by 0 bases, with 9 bases between. The germline V gene encodes CDR1 MDHEN and CDR2 SYDVKM. This CDR3 spans 15 amino acids. The CDR3 DNA reads as TGTGCCAGCAGTTTATATCCGTCAGCTAACTATGGCTACACCTTC. It specifies CASSLYPSANYGYTF.

The chain recombines TRBV3-1 (or the pseudogene TRBV3-2) with TRBJ1-1; 11 bases are shared with TRBD1. This CDR3 region has 15 residues. Trimming removed 4 bases from V and 5 bases from J; junction bases left unmatched: 6. Looked up from germline, CDR1 is LGHDT and CDR2 is YNNKEL (reference sequence). CDR3 amino acids: CASSPGTGGKTEAFF. CDR3 nucleotide sequence: TGTGCCAGCAGCCCCGGGACAGGGGGTAAAACTGAAGCTTTCTTT.

The chain uses TRBV5-1 and TRBJ2-3; D may be TRBD2 (6 bases). The CDR3 length is 14 residues. CDR1 and CDR2 from the germline V gene are SGHRS and YFSETQ. Trimming cost V 0 bases and J 3 bases, with 8 bases left between them. CDR3 amino acids: CASSLGRVTDTQYF. The CDR3 nucleotides read TGCGCCAGCAGCTTGGGGAGGGTGACAGATACGCAGTATTTT.

This chain's CDR3 is CASSLAGGRAPEQYF. In nucleotides, the CDR3 is TGCGCCAGCAGCTTGGCGGGCGGGAGGGCTCCCGAGCAGTACTTC. This chain connects TRBV5-1 to TRBJ2-7, with 9 positions matching TRBD2. The germline V gene encodes CDR1 SGHRS and CDR2 YFSETQ. The junction had 7 bases not matched to a gene; V was cut back by 0 bases and J by 6 bases. The CDR3 spans 15 residues.

V and J are TRBV4-2 and TRBJ1-2; 8 bases map to TRBD1. Germline CDR1 reads LGHNA; CDR2 reads YNFKEQ. J gave up 10 bases and V 1 base, and 11 bases lay outside the gene matches. This CDR3 is 15 amino acids long. This CDR3 is CASSQVNPGQGLYTF. The CDR3, as DNA: TGTGCCAGCAGCCAAGTCAATCCAGGACAGGGCCTCTACACCTTC.

In this sample, this clone turned up once. The J gene is TRBJ2-3, the V gene TRBV3-1 (or the pseudogene TRBV3-2); D is perhaps TRBD2 (6 bases). The V end was cut by 4 bases, the J end by 6 bases, with 11 bases between. The germline V gene encodes CDR1 LGHDT and CDR2 YNNKEL (reference sequence). The length of the CDR3 is 13 residues. The DNA of the CDR3 is TGTGCCAGCAGCCCAACGGGGGTCGATACGCAGTATTTT. Translating gives CASSPTGVDTQYF.

The chain couples TRBV28 to TRBJ2-5; TRBD2 agrees at 15 bases. The CDR3 length is 15 residues. Germline lookup yields CDR1 MDHEN and CDR2 SYDVKM. Germline trimming cut 5 bases from V and 7 bases from J; bases unmatched to any gene: 5. The CDR3 DNA sequence: TGTGCCAGCAGTAGGACTAGCGGGGGGGCTGCGACCCAGTACTTC. Amino acid sequence: CASSRTSGGAATQYF.

In DNA form, the CDR3 reads TGCGCCAGCAGTGTTAGCGGCAATCAGCCCCAGCATTTT. It is translated as CASSVSGNQPQHF. The V and J genes are TRBV5-1 and TRBJ1-5; no clear D gene. Germline assignment: CDR1 SGHRS and CDR2 YFSETQ. The V end lost 5 bases, the J end lost 2 bases, and 8 bases lay between the germline ends. This CDR3 contains 13 residues.

The rearrangement joins TRBV11-2 to TRBJ2-5; 9 bases are a match to TRBD2. CDR3 size: 18 residues. J gave up 0 bases and V 4 bases, and 12 bases lay outside the gene matches. Germline CDR1 is SGHAT and CDR2 is FQNNGV. This CDR3 reads CASSSQWTSEEYQETQYF. CDR3 coding DNA: TGTGCCAGCAGCTCGCAGTGGACTAGCGAGGAATACCAAGAGACCCAGTACTTC. Using reference TRBV11-2 and TRBJ2-5 for the parts outside the CDR3, the full variable domain is EAGVAQSPRYKIIEKRQSVAFWCNPISGHATLYWYQQILGQGPKLLIQFQNNGVVDDSQLPKDRFSAERLKGVDSTLKIQPAKLEDSAVYLCASSSQWTSEEYQETQYFGPGTRLLVL.

The chain is built from TRBV29-1 and TRBJ1-5; D may be TRBD1 (6 bases). This CDR3 contains 14 residues. Germline CDR1 and CDR2: SQVTM and ANQGSEA. V was trimmed by 6 bases and J by 11 bases, leaving 23 bases between them. The DNA for the CDR3 is TGCAGCGTGAACGGCCTGTCGTACTACAGGGCCCAGCATTTT. Translating it yields CSVNGLSYYRAQHF.

This clone has only one observation. The chain joins TRBV2 to TRBJ2-7; D may be TRBD1 (6 bases). Trimming removed 6 bases from V and 4 bases from J, with 25 bases in between. This CDR3 has 17 residues. CDR1 SNHLY and CDR2 FYNNEI come from the germline V gene. The CDR3 nucleotides are TGTGCCAGCAGGGACATCTTGTCCGGGACAACACCTTACGAGCAGTACTTC. Its protein product is CASRDILSGTTPYEQYF.

The chain has TRBV2 and TRBJ2-1; 14 bases line up with TRBD2. Germline CDR1 is SNHLY and CDR2 is FYNNEI. The CDR3 totals 15 residues. The J segment lost 8 bases and the V segment lost 10 bases, leaving 10 bases of the junction unmatched. The DNA for the CDR3 is TGTGCCATTCAACCGACTAGCGGGAGGGAGGATGAGCAGTTCTTC. Translating gives CAIQPTSGREDEQFF. The full variable domain, its missing parts supplied by reference TRBV2 and TRBJ2-1, is EPEVTQTPSHQVTQMGQEVILRCVPISNHLYFYWYRQILGQKVEFLVSFYNNEISEKSEIFDDQFSVERPDGSNFTLKIRSTKLEDSAMYFCAIQPTSGREDEQFFGPGTRLTVL.

V and J are TRBV5-4 and TRBJ1-5; the D gene is possibly TRBD1 (6 bases). V was clipped by 4 bases and J by 6 bases, with 11 bases between them. Germline V gene data show CDR1 as SGHNT and CDR2 as YYREEE (reference sequence). The CDR3 runs 13 residues. The CDR3 is CASSIGQSQPQHF. The CDR3 DNA follows: TGTGCCAGCAGCATTGGACAGTCTCAGCCCCAGCATTTT.